The next 25 T cell receptor beta chains were all read from a single sample in a study of cytomegalovirus exposure and HLA in healthy donors. Vbeta (60) and Jbeta (13) primers were used in the PCR. Some clones are missing from TCRdb's copy, which holds only in-frame ones; the method was immunoSEQ multiplex PCR. The sample shows tens of thousands of clones, roughly 74% of them seen only once. The sequenced sample consisted of PBMCs. Receptors originate from a man aged 35-49 years in good health and CMV-seropositive.

This clone was found a few times. This rearrangement joins TRBV5-6 to TRBJ1-1, with D tentatively TRBD1 (5 bases). This CDR3 contains 15 residues. The V gene's germline CDR1 is SGHDT and CDR2 YYEEEE. Trimming shortened V by 3 bases and J by 2 bases, and 14 bases separated the two germline ends. This CDR3 reads CASSSLQEFNTEAFF. CDR3 nucleotides: TGTGCCAGCAGCTCCTTACAGGAGTTTAACACTGAAGCTTTCTTT.

This chain joins TRBV6-5 and TRBJ2-2; tentative D call: TRBD1 (6 bases). The CDR3 runs to 13 residues. The V end was cut by 8 bases, the J end by 4 bases, with 11 bases between. Germline V CDR1 and CDR2: MNHEY, SVGAGI. The CDR3 region has the DNA TGTGCCAGCTACAGGGCAGGCACCGGGGAGCTGTTTTTT. Translating gives CASYRAGTGELFF.

J is TRBJ2-7 and V is TRBV5-5, with D tentatively TRBD1 (6 bases). Per germline, CDR1 SGHKS and CDR2 YYEKEE (reference sequence). The ends were cut back, 5 bases at V and 6 bases at J, with 15 bases in the middle. This CDR3 is 13 amino acids long. The CDR3, as DNA: TGTGCCAGCAGTTTTGCCGCGACAGGCGAGCAGTACTTC. Translation: CASSFAATGEQYF.

This chain joins TRBV25-1 and TRBJ2-7; tentative D call: TRBD2 (6 bases). The V end was cut by 4 bases, the J end by 3 bases, with 13 bases between. CDR3 size: 14 residues. Germline CDR1 reads MGHDK; CDR2 reads SYGVNS. Here the CDR3 DNA reads TGTGCCAGCAGTGCCCCGTGGGGGGACTACGAGCAGTACTTC. This encodes CASSAPWGDYEQYF.

The rearrangement links TRBV7-9 to TRBJ1-2, with 9 positions matching TRBD1. CDR1 SEHNR and CDR2 FQNEAQ come from the germline V gene (reference sequence). The CDR3 totals 14 residues. The J segment lost 1 base and the V segment lost 11 bases, leaving 8 bases of the junction unmatched. As DNA, the CDR3 is TGTGCCCTCGGGGGACAGGGTCTTAACTATGGCTACACCTTC. Protein product: CALGGQGLNYGYTF. The full variable domain, completed using reference TRBV7-9 and TRBJ1-2, is DTGVSQNPRHKITKRGQNVTFRCDPISEHNRLYWYRQTLGQGPEFLTYFQNEAQLEKSRLLSDRFSAERPKGSFSTLEIQRTEQGDSAMYLCALGGQGLNYGYTFGSGTRLTVV.

The chain is built from TRBV6-6 and TRBJ2-5, with TRBD2 identical over 8 bases. Near its end, the DNA agrees better with TRBJ2-7, so the J call may be wrong. This CDR3 region has 14 residues. CDR1 is MNHNY, CDR2 SVGAGI, per germline (reference sequence). In DNA, the CDR3 is TGTGCCAGCAGTTACGGGAGAGCGGGAGACGAGCAGTACTTC. As protein: CASSYGRAGDEQYF.

The V gene is TRBV7-8, the J gene TRBJ1-5; D not resolved. This CDR3 has 15 amino acids. Germline V gene data show CDR1 as SGHVS and CDR2 as FQNEAQ. Trimming left V 5 bases short and J 7 bases short, with 18 bases between. Here the CDR3 reads CASSPTGFPGQPQHF. Here the CDR3 DNA reads TGTGCCAGCAGCCCCACCGGGTTCCCCGGACAGCCCCAGCATTTT.

This clone was counted between two and nine times. The chain is built from TRBV7-2 and TRBJ2-7; possibly TRBD1 for D (5 bases). Deletions cut 3 bases from V and 4 bases from J, with 7 bases between. Germline CDR1 is SGHTA and CDR2 is FQGNSA. CDR3 length: 12 amino acids. CDR3 sequence (DNA): TGTGCCAGCAGCTTGACAGTTTACGAGCAGTACTTC. It codes for CASSLTVYEQYF.

Only a few counts were recorded for this clone. Written as DNA, the CDR3 is TGTGCCTGGGAGGCAGGGCTCTTGGGAGCTTTCTTT. Amino acid sequence: CAWEAGLLGAFF. The chain carries TRBV30 and TRBJ1-1; D is possibly TRBD1 (5 bases). Germline V gene lookup returns CDR1 GTSNPN and CDR2 SVGIG (reference sequence). The V end lost 5 bases, the J end lost 10 bases, and 17 bases lay between the germline ends. The CDR3 spans 12 residues.

This clone was recorded a few times. V usage is TRBV5-1 and J usage is TRBJ1-1; perhaps TRBD1 as D (5 bases). CDR1 and CDR2 from the germline V gene are SGHRS and YFSETQ. The CDR3 covers 14 residues. V lost 2 bases and J 2 bases, leaving 10 bases between the germline ends. DNA for the CDR3: TGCGCCAGCAGCTTACAGGCGACCAACACTGAAGCTTTCTTT. Protein sequence: CASSLQATNTEAFF.

V is TRBV5-1 and J is TRBJ2-3; 8 nucleotides match TRBD2. The CDR3 length is 15 residues. J gave up 2 bases and V 3 bases, and 5 bases lay outside the gene matches. Germline lookup yields CDR1 SGHRS and CDR2 YFSETQ. This CDR3 reads CASSSGAGDTDTQYF. The CDR3 DNA sequence: TGCGCCAGCAGCTCAGGAGCGGGGGACACAGATACGCAGTATTTT.

The chain is built from TRBV7-2 and TRBJ2-2; D is ambiguous. The CDR3 is 12 residues long. The ends were cut back, 5 bases at V and 2 bases at J, with 3 bases in the middle. Germline CDR1 is SGHTA and CDR2 is FQGNSA. The CDR3 is CASSLNTGELFF. The CDR3 region has the DNA TGTGCCAGCAGCCTAAACACCGGGGAGCTGTTTTTT.

This clone was seen just once. The chain combines TRBV6-5 with TRBJ2-5; 10 nucleotides align to TRBD2. V gave up 2 bases and J gave up 5 bases; unmatched junction bases: 5. The germline V gene encodes CDR1 MNHEY and CDR2 SVGAGI. This CDR3 has 15 amino acids. The CDR3 sequence: CASSYLSGGAETQYF. CDR3 DNA sequence: TGTGCCAGCAGTTACCTCAGCGGGGGGGCCGAGACCCAGTACTTC.

V usage is TRBV5-1 and J usage is TRBJ1-1, with 8 positions matching TRBD1. V gave up 0 bases and J gave up 5 bases; unmatched junction bases: 3. Germline loops: CDR1 SGHRS, CDR2 YFSETQ. This CDR3 spans 14 amino acids. The CDR3 spells CASSLGQGRTEAFF. The DNA for the CDR3 is TGCGCCAGCAGCTTGGGACAGGGGAGGACTGAAGCTTTCTTT.

This chain links TRBV5-8 with TRBJ1-2; 7 nucleotides agree with TRBD1. Trimming removed 7 bases from V and 8 bases from J; junction bases left unmatched: 5. Germline loops: CDR1 SGHTS, CDR2 YDEGEE. The CDR3 totals 11 residues. CDR3 loop: CASDQGGGYTF. CDR3 sequence (DNA): TGTGCCAGCGATCAGGGGGGAGGCTACACCTTC.

The chain carries TRBV18 and TRBJ1-2, with 8 bases fitting TRBD1. The CDR3 length is 16 residues. V lost 3 bases, J lost 5 bases, and 11 bases stayed unmatched. The V gene's germline CDR1 is KGHSH and CDR2 LQKENI. The CDR3 coding sequence is TGTGCCAGCTCACCCCCGGAAAACAGGGGGTTGTATGGCTACACCTTC. Amino acid sequence: CASSPPENRGLYGYTF.

This clone was detected once. The V call is TRBV28, the J call TRBJ2-7, with 8 nucleotides matching TRBD1. Germline CDR1 is MDHEN and CDR2 is SYDVKM. CDR3 length equals 15 residues. The V segment lost 5 bases and the J segment 5 bases; nucleotides outside the gene matches: 11. The CDR3 DNA reads as TGTGCCAGCAGTATGGACAGGGTGACGGACGACGAGCAGTACTTC. Its translation is CASSMDRVTDDEQYF.

CDR3: CASSPGTDRLSPLHF. As DNA, the CDR3 is TGTGCCAGCAGCCCTGGAACGGACAGACTTTCACCCCTCCACTTT. The chain is built from TRBV7-9 and TRBJ1-6; the D gene is possibly TRBD1 (6 bases). The CDR3 extends over 15 amino acids. In germline, CDR1 is SEHNR, CDR2 FQNEAQ (reference sequence). V was pared by 5 bases and J by 9 bases, with 17 bases between.

The chain carries TRBV5-6 and TRBJ2-1, with TRBD1 identical over 9 bases. V lost 2 bases and J lost 4; bases outside the gene matches: 4. CDR3 length equals 15 residues. Germline CDR1 and CDR2: SGHDT and YYEEEE. CDR3 nucleotides: TGTGCCAGCAGCTTTGGGACAGGGAGTTACAATGAGCAGTTCTTC. Protein product: CASSFGTGSYNEQFF.

The chain recombines TRBV19 with TRBJ1-4; D is possibly TRBD1 (6 bases). The CDR3 runs to 13 residues. The V and J ends lost 5 bases and 5 bases respectively, with 9 bases between them. The germline CDR1 and CDR2 sequences are LNHDA and SQIVND (reference sequence). CDR3 region: CASSDRKNEKLFF. Written as DNA, the CDR3 is TGTGCCAGTAGTGACAGGAAGAATGAAAAACTGTTTTTT. The variable domain in full, with the rest retrieved from reference TRBV19 and TRBJ1-4, is DGGITQSPKYLFRKEGQNVTLSCEQNLNHDAMYWYRQDPGQGLRLIYYSQIVNDFQKGDIAEGYSVSREKKESFPLTVTSAQKNPTAFYLCASSDRKNEKLFFGSGTQLSVL.

The chain carries TRBV10-1 and TRBJ2-1; 12 bases align to TRBD2. Unmatched junction bases numbered 7, after V lost 6 bases and J lost 7 bases. Germline V gene data show CDR1 as WNHNN and CDR2 as SYGVQD (reference sequence). The CDR3 consists of 15 residues. The CDR3 loop reads CASSRTSGESNEQFF. The CDR3 coding sequence is TGCGCCAGCAGCCGGACTAGCGGGGAATCGAATGAGCAGTTCTTC.

This clone was picked up a small number of times. CDR3 coding DNA: TGTGCCAGCAGCCCAGTGGACATTAGCAATCAGCCCCAGCATTTT. Encoded protein: CASSPVDISNQPQHF. The rearrangement links TRBV7-8 to TRBJ1-5; weak D call: TRBD1 (5 bases). The germline V and J ends were trimmed by 5 bases and 0 bases, with 11 bases remaining between them. The CDR3 extends over 15 amino acids. CDR1 SGHVS and CDR2 FQNEAQ come from the germline V gene.

CDR3 nucleotide sequence: TGTGCCAGTAGTATCAGGGCGGCAACTAATGAAAAACTGTTTTTT. Encoded protein: CASSIRAATNEKLFF. J is TRBJ1-4 and V is TRBV19, with D perhaps matching TRBD1 (5 bases). V was pared by 3 bases and J by 0 bases, with 8 bases between. Germline assignment: CDR1 LNHDA and CDR2 SQIVND (reference sequence). The CDR3 totals 15 residues. Filled out from reference TRBV19 and TRBJ1-4, the complete variable domain reads DGGITQSPKYLFRKEGQNVTLSCEQNLNHDAMYWYRQDPGQGLRLIYYSQIVNDFQKGDIAEGYSVSREKKESFPLTVTSAQKNPTAFYLCASSIRAATNEKLFFGSGTQLSVL.

V usage is TRBV2 and J usage is TRBJ1-4, with no clear D. The germline CDR1 and CDR2 sequences are SNHLY and FYNNEI. There are 13 residues in the CDR3. V was trimmed by 4 bases and J by 5 bases, leaving 8 bases between them. DNA for the CDR3: TGTGCCAGCAGTGTGGGCACCAATGAAAAACTGTTTTTT. This translates into CASSVGTNEKLFF.

V is TRBV5-1 and J is TRBJ1-1; 9 bases match TRBD1. The J segment lost 1 base and the V segment lost 4 bases, leaving 11 bases of the junction unmatched. CDR1 and CDR2 (germline): SGHRS, YFSETQ. The CDR3 spans 17 residues. In DNA, the CDR3 is TGCGCCAGCAGCCGCCTCACCGGGACAGGGACGAACACTGAAGCTTTCTTT. Amino acid sequence: CASSRLTGTGTNTEAFF.